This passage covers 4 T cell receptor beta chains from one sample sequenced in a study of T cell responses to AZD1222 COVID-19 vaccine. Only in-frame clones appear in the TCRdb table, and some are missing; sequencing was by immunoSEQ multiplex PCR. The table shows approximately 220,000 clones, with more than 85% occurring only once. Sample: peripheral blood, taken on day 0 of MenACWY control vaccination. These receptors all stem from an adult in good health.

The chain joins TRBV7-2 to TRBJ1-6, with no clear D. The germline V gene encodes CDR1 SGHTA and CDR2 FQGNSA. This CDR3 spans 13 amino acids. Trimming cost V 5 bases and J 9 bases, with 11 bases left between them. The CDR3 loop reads CASSQERISPLHF. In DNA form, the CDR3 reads TGTGCCAGCAGCCAGGAGAGGATTTCACCCCTCCACTTT.

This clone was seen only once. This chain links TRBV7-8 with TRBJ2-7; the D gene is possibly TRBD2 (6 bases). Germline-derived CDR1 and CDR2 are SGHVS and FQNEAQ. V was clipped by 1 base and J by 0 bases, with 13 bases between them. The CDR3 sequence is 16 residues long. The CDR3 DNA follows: TGTGCCAGCAGCTTAGTCGGTAGCGGCAACTCCTACGAGCAGTACTTC. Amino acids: CASSLVGSGNSYEQYF.

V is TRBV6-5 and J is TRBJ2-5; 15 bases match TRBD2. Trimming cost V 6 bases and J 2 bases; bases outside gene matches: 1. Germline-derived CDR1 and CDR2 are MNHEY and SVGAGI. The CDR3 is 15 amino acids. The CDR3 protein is CASRGLAGGQETQYF. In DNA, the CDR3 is TGTGCCAGCAGGGGACTAGCGGGGGGTCAAGAGACCCAGTACTTC.

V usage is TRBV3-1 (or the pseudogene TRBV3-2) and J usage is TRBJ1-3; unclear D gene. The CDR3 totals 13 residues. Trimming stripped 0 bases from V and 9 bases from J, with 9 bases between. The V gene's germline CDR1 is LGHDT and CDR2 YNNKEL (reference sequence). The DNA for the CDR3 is TGTGCCAGCAGCCAAGATCCCACGAGCACCATATATTTT. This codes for CASSQDPTSTIYF.